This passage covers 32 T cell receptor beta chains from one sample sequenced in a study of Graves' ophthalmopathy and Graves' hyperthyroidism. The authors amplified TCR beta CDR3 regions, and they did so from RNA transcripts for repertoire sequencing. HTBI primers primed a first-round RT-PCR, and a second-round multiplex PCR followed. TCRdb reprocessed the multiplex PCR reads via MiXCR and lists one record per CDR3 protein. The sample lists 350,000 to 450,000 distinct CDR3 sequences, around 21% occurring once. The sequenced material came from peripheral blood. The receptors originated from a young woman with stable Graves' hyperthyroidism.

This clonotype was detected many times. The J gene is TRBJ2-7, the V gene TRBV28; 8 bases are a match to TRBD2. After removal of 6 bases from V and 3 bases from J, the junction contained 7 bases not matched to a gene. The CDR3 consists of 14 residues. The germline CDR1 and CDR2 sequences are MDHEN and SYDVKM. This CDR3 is CASRHGTRVYEQYF. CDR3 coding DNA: TGTGCCAGCAGACACGGGACTAGAGTCTACGAGCAGTACTTC.

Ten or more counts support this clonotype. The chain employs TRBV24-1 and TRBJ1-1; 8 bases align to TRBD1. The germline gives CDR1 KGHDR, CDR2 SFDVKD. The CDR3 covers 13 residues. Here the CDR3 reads CVNGHRGDTEAFF. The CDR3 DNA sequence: TGTGTCAATGGCCACAGGGGGGACACTGAAGCTTTCTTT.

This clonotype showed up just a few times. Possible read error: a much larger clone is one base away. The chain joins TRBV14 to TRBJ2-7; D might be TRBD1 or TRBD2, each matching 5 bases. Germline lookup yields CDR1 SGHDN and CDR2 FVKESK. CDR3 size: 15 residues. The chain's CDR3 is CASSEFPGTTYEQCF. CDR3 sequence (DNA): TGTGCCAGCAGCGAGTTCCCCGGGACGACCTACGAGCAGTGCTTC.

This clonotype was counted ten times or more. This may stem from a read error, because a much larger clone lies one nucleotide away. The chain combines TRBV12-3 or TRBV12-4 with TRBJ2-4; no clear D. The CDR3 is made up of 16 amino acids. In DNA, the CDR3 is TGTGCCAGCAGTTTAGAAAGAAGGCTCGGCAAAAACATTAAGTACTTC. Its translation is CASSLERRLGKNIKYF.

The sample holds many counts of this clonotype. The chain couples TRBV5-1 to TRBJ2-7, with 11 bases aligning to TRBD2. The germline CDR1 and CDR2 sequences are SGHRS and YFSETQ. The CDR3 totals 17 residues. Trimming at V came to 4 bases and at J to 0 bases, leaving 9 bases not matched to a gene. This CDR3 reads CASSPLPTSGSSYEQYF. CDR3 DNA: TGCGCCAGCAGCCCGCTTCCTACTAGCGGGAGCTCCTACGAGCAGTACTTC.

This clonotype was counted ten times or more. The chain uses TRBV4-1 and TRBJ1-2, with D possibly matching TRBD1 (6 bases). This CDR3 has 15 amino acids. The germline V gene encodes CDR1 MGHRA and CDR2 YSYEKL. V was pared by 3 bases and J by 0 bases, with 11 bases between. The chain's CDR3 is CASSQLGTTNYGYTF. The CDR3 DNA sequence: TGCGCCAGCAGCCAGCTGGGGACAACTAACTATGGCTACACCTTC.

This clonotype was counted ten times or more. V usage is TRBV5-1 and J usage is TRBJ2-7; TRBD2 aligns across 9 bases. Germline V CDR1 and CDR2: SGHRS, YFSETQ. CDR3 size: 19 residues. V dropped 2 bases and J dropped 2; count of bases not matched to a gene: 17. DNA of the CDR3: TGCGCCAGCAGCTTTCGCCCGGCTAGCGGGACCCAACAACCCTACGAGCAGTACTTC. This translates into CASSFRPASGTQQPYEQYF.

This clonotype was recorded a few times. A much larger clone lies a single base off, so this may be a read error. The CDR3 sequence: CAISNKGKTYEQYF. The CDR3, as DNA: TGTGCCATCAGCAATAAGGGGAAAACCTACGAGCAGTACTTC. The chain uses TRBV7-8 and TRBJ2-7; TRBD1 might be the D (5 bases). This CDR3 spans 14 amino acids. CDR1 and CDR2 (germline): SGHVS, FQNEAQ. Based on the CDR3 plus reference TRBV7-8 and TRBJ2-7, the full variable domain is GAGVSQSPRYKVAKRGQDVALRCDPISGHVSLFWYQQALGQGPEFLTYFQNEAQLDKSGLPSDRFFAERPEGSVSTLKIQRTQQEDSAVYLCAISNKGKTYEQYFGPGTRLTVT.

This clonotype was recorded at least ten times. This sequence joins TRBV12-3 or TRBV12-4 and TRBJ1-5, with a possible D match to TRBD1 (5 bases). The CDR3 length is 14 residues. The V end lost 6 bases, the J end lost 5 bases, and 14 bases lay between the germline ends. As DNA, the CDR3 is TGTGCCAGCAGCCCCCTAGTAGGGGATCAGCCCCAGCATTTT. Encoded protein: CASSPLVGDQPQHF.

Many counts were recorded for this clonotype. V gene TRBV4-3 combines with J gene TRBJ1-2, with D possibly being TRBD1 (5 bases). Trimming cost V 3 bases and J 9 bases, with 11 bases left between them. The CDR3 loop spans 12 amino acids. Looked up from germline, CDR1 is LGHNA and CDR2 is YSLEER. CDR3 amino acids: CASSQGLVSYTF. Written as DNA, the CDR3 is TGCGCCAGCAGCCAGGGACTTGTAAGCTACACCTTC.

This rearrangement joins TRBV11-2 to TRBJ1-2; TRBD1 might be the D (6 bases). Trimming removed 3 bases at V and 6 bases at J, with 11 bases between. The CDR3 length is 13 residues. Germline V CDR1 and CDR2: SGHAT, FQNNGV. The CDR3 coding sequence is TGTGCCAGCAGCTTCACAGGGAGTAATGGCTACACCTTC. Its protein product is CASSFTGSNGYTF.

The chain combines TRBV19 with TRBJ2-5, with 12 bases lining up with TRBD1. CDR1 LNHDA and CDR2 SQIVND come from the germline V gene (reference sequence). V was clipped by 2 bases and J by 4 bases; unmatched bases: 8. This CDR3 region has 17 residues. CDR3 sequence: CASSIFGDRGRRETQYF. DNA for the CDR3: TGTGCCAGTAGTATATTCGGGGACAGGGGGCGGCGAGAGACCCAGTACTTC. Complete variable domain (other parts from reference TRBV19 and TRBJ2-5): DGGITQSPKYLFRKEGQNVTLSCEQNLNHDAMYWYRQDPGQGLRLIYYSQIVNDFQKGDIAEGYSVSREKKESFPLTVTSAQKNPTAFYLCASSIFGDRGRRETQYFGPGTRLLVL.

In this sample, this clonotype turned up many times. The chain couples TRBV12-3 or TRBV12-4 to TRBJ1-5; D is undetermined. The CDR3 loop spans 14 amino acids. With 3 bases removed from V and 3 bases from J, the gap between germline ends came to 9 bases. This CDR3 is CASSFSRYNQPQHF. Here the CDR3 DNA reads TGTGCCAGCAGTTTTTCCAGATACAATCAGCCCCAGCATTTT.

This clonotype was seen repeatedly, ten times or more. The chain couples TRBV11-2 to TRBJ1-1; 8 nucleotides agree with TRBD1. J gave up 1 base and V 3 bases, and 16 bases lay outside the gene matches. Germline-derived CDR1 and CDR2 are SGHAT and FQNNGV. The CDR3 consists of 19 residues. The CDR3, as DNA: TGTGCCAGCAGCTTTCCGGACAGGGTTCACTCTCCACCGAACACTGAAGCTTTCTTT. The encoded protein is CASSFPDRVHSPPNTEAFF.

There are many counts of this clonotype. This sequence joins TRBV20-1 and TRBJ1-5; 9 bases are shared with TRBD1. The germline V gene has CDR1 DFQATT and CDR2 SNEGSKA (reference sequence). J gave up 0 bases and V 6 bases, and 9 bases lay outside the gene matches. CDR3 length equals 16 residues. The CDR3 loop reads CSAEDRGLYSNQPQHF. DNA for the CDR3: TGCAGTGCCGAGGACAGGGGCCTATATAGCAATCAGCCCCAGCATTTT.

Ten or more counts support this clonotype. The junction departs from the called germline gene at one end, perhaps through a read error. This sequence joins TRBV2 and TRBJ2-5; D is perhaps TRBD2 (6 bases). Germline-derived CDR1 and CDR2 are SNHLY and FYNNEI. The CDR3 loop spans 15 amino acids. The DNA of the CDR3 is TGTGCCAGCAGTAAAGCTAGCGCGGATTGGGAGACCCAGTACTTC. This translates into CASSKASADWETQYF.

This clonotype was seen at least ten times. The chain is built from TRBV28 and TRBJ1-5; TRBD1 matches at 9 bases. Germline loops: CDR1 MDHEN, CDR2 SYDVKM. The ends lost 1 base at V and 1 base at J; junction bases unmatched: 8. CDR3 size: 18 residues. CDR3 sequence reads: CASSLSPQGAGSNQPQHF. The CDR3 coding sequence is TGTGCCAGCAGTTTATCCCCACAGGGGGCGGGGAGCAATCAGCCCCAGCATTTT. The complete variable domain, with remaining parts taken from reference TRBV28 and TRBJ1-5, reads DVKVTQSSRYLVKRTGEKVFLECVQDMDHENMFWYRQDPGLGLRLIYFSYDVKMKEKGDIPEGYSVSREKKERFSLILESASTNQTSMYLCASSLSPQGAGSNQPQHFGDGTRLSIL.

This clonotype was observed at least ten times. CDR3 in amino acids: CATTSSGSYEQYF. The CDR3 region has the DNA TGTGCCACTACGTCGTCGGGATCCTACGAGCAGTACTTC. The chain uses TRBV10-3 and TRBJ2-7, with D possibly matching TRBD2 (5 bases). The germline gives CDR1 ENHRY, CDR2 SYGVKD. V gave up 10 bases and J gave up 1 base, with 14 bases separating them. The CDR3 has 13 residues.

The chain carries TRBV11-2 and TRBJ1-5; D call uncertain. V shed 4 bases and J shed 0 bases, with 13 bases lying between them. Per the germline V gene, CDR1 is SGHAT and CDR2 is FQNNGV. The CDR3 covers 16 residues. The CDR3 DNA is TGTGCCAGCAGCTCACGAGCATTCTATAGCAATCAGCCCCAGCATTTT. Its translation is CASSSRAFYSNQPQHF.

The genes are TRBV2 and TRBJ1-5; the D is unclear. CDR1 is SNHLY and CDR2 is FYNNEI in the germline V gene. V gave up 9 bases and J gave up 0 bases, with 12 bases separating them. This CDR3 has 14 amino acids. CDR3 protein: CASTGSYSNQPQHF. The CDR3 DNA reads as TGTGCCAGTACGGGCTCCTATAGCAATCAGCCCCAGCATTTT.

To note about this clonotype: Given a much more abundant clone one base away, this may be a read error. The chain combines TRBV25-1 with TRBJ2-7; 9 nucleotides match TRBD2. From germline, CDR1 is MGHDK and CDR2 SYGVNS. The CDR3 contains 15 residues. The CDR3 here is CASSLAGRTPYGQYF. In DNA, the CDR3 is TGTGCCAGCAGCCTAGCGGGACGGACTCCCTACGGGCAGTACTTC.

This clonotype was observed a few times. The CDR3 loop is CASRGLEAYEQYF. For the CDR3, the DNA is TGTGCCAGCAGGGGACTGGAAGCCTACGAGCAGTACTTC. The chain combines TRBV7-9 with TRBJ2-7, with D perhaps TRBD2 (6 bases). Per the germline V gene, CDR1 is SEHNR and CDR2 is FQNEAQ (reference sequence). V lost 6 bases and J lost 2, with 11 bases in between. The CDR3 is 13 amino acids.

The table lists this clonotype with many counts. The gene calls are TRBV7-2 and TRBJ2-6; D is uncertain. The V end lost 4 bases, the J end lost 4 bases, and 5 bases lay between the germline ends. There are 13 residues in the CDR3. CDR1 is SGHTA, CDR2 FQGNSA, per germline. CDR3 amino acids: CASSWAGANVLTF. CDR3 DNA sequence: TGTGCCAGCAGCTGGGCGGGGGCCAACGTCCTGACTTTC.

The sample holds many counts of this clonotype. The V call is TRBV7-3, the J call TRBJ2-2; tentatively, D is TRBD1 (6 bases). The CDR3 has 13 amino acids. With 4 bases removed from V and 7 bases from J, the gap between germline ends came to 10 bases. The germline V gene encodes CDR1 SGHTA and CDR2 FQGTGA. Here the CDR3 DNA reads TGTGCCAGCAGCTCTAGGGGGAACGGGGAGCTGTTTTTT. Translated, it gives CASSSRGNGELFF.

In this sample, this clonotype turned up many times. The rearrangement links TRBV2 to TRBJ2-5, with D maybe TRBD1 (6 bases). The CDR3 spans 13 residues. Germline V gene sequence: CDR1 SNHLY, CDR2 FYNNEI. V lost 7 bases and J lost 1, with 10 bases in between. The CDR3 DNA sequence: TGTGCCAGCAAGCAGGGGTCCCAAGAGACCCAGTACTTC. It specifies CASKQGSQETQYF.

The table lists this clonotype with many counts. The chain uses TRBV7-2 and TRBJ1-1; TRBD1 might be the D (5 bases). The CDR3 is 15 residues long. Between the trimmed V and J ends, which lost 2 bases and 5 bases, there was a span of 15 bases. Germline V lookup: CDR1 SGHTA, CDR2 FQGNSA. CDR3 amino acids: CASSLPTGAWTEAFF. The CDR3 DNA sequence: TGTGCCAGCAGCTTACCCACTGGGGCTTGGACTGAAGCTTTCTTT.

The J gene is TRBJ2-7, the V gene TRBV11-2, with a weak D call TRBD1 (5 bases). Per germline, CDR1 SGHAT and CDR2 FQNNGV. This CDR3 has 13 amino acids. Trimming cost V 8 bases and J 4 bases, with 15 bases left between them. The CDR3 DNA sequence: TGTGCCAGCGCCGCCTGGGCAGGGTACGAGCAGTACTTC. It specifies CASAAWAGYEQYF.

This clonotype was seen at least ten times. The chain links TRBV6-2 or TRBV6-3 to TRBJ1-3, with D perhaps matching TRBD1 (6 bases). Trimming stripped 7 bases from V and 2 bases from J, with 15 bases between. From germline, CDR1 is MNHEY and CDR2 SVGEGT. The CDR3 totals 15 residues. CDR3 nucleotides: TGTGCCAGCATTCCGGACAGCATTCCTGGAAACACCATATATTTT. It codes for CASIPDSIPGNTIYF.

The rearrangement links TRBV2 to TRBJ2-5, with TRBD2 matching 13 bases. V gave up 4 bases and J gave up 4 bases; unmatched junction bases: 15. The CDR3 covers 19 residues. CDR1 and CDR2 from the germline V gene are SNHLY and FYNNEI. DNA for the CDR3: TGTGCCAGCAGTGTACCCCCGGGACTAGCGGGAAATTATGGAGAGACCCAGTACTTC. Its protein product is CASSVPPGLAGNYGETQYF.

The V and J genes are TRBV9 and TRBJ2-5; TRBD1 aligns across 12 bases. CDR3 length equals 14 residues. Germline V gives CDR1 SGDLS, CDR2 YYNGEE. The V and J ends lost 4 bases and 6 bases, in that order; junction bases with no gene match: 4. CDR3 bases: TGTGCCAGCAGCCGGGGACAGGGGGCGAAGACCCAGTACTTC. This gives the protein CASSRGQGAKTQYF.

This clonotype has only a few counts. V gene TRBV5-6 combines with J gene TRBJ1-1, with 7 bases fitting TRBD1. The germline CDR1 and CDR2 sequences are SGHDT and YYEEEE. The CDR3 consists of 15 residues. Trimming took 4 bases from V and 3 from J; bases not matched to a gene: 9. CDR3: CASSMSRGRYTEAFF. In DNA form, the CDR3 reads TGTGCCAGCAGCATGAGTAGGGGGCGCTACACTGAAGCTTTCTTT.

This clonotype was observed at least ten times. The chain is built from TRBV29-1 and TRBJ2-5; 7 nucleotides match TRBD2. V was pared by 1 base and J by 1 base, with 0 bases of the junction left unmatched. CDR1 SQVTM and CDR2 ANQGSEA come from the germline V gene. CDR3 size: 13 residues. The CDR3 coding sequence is TGCAGCGTTGAAGTAGCGGGCCAAGAGACCCAGTACTTC. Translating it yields CSVEVAGQETQYF.